The 28 T cell receptor beta chains below all came from one sample that was sequenced in a study of CD8+CD57+ T cells in acquired aplastic anemia. The use of genomic DNA as template underpinned the TCR beta VDJ and CDR3 profiling. TCRdb recomputed calls from the reads with MiXCR, one row per CDR3 protein. The sample has some 290,000 distinct CDR3 sequences; 50% to 70% are singletons. Sequenced sample: sorted CD4+, CD8+, or CD8+CD57+ T cells (not recorded which) from PBMCs. The receptors derive from a human donor with severe aplastic anemia or a healthy control (not recorded which).

This clonotype was recorded a few times. The V and J genes are TRBV24-1 and TRBJ1-2; tentatively, D is TRBD1 (6 bases). With 9 bases removed from V and 4 bases from J, the gap between germline ends came to 14 bases. The CDR3 has 13 residues. Germline CDR1 KGHDR, CDR2 SFDVKD. CDR3 residues: CATQQGAPYGYTF. CDR3 in DNA: TGTGCCACCCAACAGGGAGCTCCCTATGGCTACACCTTC.

This chain uses TRBV10-3 with TRBJ1-2; D is unresolved. Trimming pared 2 bases from V and 5 bases from J, leaving 15 bases between. CDR1 and CDR2 (germline): ENHRY, SYGVKD. CDR3 length: 15 residues. CDR3 amino acids: CAISERSGKAYGYTF. The CDR3 coding sequence is TGTGCCATCAGTGAGAGGAGTGGTAAGGCATATGGCTACACCTTC.

The chain links TRBV9 to TRBJ1-1; TRBD1 matches at 7 bases. The germline CDR1 and CDR2 sequences are SGDLS and YYNGEE. Trimming cost V 4 bases and J 4 bases; bases outside gene matches: 7. This CDR3 comprises 14 residues. CDR3 sequence (DNA): TGTGCCAGCAGCTCCTCGACAGGGTTCACTGAAGCTTTCTTT. Its protein is CASSSSTGFTEAFF.

This clonotype appeared many times. This chain uses TRBV5-1 with TRBJ2-7; the match to TRBD2 covers 8 bases. Germline V gene lookup returns CDR1 SGHRS and CDR2 YFSETQ. V trimming: 0 bases; J trimming: 4 bases; junction bases outside the gene matches: 6. This CDR3 contains 15 residues. The CDR3 loop is CASSLVSGGPYEQYF. For the CDR3, the DNA is TGCGCCAGCAGCTTGGTGTCGGGGGGGCCATACGAGCAGTACTTC.

The rearrangement joins TRBV20-1 to TRBJ1-5, with D unresolved. This CDR3 region has 15 residues. Trimming pared 1 base from V and 0 bases from J, leaving 10 bases between. Germline V gives CDR1 DFQATT, CDR2 SNEGSKA (reference sequence). The CDR3 nucleotides read TGCAGTGCTAGAGGAGTGGGGAATAGCAATCAGCCCCAGCATTTT. As protein: CSARGVGNSNQPQHF.

This chain uses TRBV6-5 with TRBJ1-5; D call uncertain. Trimming stripped 2 bases from V and 6 bases from J, with 5 bases between. Germline V gene lookup returns CDR1 MNHEY and CDR2 SVGAGI. The CDR3 spans 12 residues. The CDR3 reads CASSYVVQPQHF. CDR3 nucleotides: TGTGCCAGCAGTTACGTCGTTCAGCCCCAGCATTTT.

This chain links TRBV29-1 with TRBJ2-1; unclear D gene. Trimming shortened V by 5 bases and J by 0 bases, and 5 bases separated the two germline ends. The CDR3 has 12 amino acids. CDR1 and CDR2 from the germline V gene are SQVTM and ANQGSEA. CDR3 protein: CSVYVSYNEQFF. DNA for the CDR3: TGCAGCGTTTACGTCTCCTACAATGAGCAGTTCTTC.

This clonotype was counted only a few times. Here the CDR3 reads CASSIGWDSNQPQHF. CDR3 nucleotides: TGTGCCAGTAGTATAGGGTGGGACAGCAATCAGCCCCAGCATTTT. This sequence joins TRBV19 and TRBJ1-5; maybe TRBD1 (5 bases). V lost 1 base, J lost 1 base, and 8 bases lay in between. CDR1 and CDR2 (germline): LNHDA, SQIVND (reference sequence). The CDR3 is 15 amino acids.

The table lists this clonotype with a few counts. This sequence joins TRBV18 and TRBJ1-3; a possible D gene is TRBD1 (5 bases). The CDR3 is 18 amino acids. Trimming stripped 3 bases from V and 0 bases from J, with 18 bases between. Germline CDR1 is KGHSH and CDR2 is LQKENI. Here the CDR3 DNA reads TGTGCCAGCTCACCTATGCTCGGGGCTATATCCTCTGGAAACACCATATATTTT. Amino acid sequence: CASSPMLGAISSGNTIYF.

The rearrangement joins TRBV24-1 to TRBJ2-3, with TRBD2 identical over 11 bases. V shed 0 bases and J 2 bases; nucleotides not matched to a gene: 6. Looked up from germline, CDR1 is KGHDR and CDR2 is SFDVKD. The CDR3 is 18 amino acids. Here the CDR3 DNA reads TGTGCCACCAGTGATTTGGGGCTAGCGGGAGGAGACACAGATACGCAGTATTTT. This codes for CATSDLGLAGGDTDTQYF.

About this clonotype: One base away lies a much larger clone, so this may be a sequencing read error. This CDR3 is missing its conserved last phenylalanine or tryptophan, likely due to a read error. J is TRBJ2-4 and V is TRBV7-9; perhaps TRBD1 as D (5 bases). V was pared by 5 bases and J by 1 base, with 15 bases between. The CDR3 is made up of 16 amino acids. Germline loops: CDR1 SEHNR, CDR2 FQNEAQ (reference sequence). In DNA form, the CDR3 reads TGTGCCAGCAGCAATGGGGCGGAAATGGCCAAAAACATTCAGTACCTC. It yields the protein CASSNGAEMAKNIQYL.

The chain has TRBV2 and TRBJ2-1, with a weak D call TRBD1 (5 bases). V shed 7 bases and J shed 8 bases, with 15 bases lying between them. The CDR3 consists of 13 residues. Germline CDR1 and CDR2: SNHLY and FYNNEI. The CDR3 spells CASTTPPQDEQFF. The CDR3 region has the DNA TGTGCCAGCACCACGCCCCCACAGGATGAGCAGTTCTTC.

At least ten counts were recorded for this clonotype. V and J are TRBV9 and TRBJ2-3; D might be TRBD2 (7 bases). CDR1 is SGDLS, CDR2 YYNGEE, per germline. This CDR3 contains 21 residues. Trimming left V 3 bases short and J 7 bases short, with 36 bases between. The CDR3 region is CASSAPLPRAGAPRGAYTQYF. The DNA of the CDR3 is TGTGCCAGCAGCGCGCCCCTACCACGGGCGGGGGCTCCCCGTGGCGCCTATACGCAGTATTTT. The entire variable domain, with the rest obtained from reference TRBV9 and TRBJ2-3, is as follows: DSGVTQTPKHLITATGQRVTLRCSPRSGDLSVYWYQQSLDQGLQFLIQYYNGEERAKGNILERFSAQQFPDLHSELNLSSLELGDSALYFCASSAPLPRAGAPRGAYTQYFGPGTRLTVL.

This clonotype was counted at least ten times. The V call is TRBV10-3, the J call TRBJ2-7; D could derive from TRBD1 or TRBD2 (5 bases each). CDR1 ENHRY and CDR2 SYGVKD come from the germline V gene. Trimming pared 11 bases from V and 3 bases from J, leaving 23 bases between. The CDR3 length is 15 residues. The DNA for the CDR3 is TGTGCCGTCAAGAAAACGGGGCAGGATCGCTACGAGCAGTACTTC. Translating it yields CAVKKTGQDRYEQYF.

This clonotype was recorded at least ten times. This chain's CDR3 is CASSEVRWPDNEQFF. The CDR3 DNA reads as TGTGCCAGCAGTGAAGTTAGGTGGCCTGATAATGAGCAGTTCTTC. The chain carries TRBV6-1 and TRBJ2-1; D remains ambiguous. The germline V gene has CDR1 MNHNS and CDR2 SASEGT. V gave up 1 base and J gave up 7 bases, with 14 bases separating them. The CDR3 runs 15 residues.

In this sample, this clonotype turned up a few times. CDR3 sequence (DNA): TGCAGTGCTGACGAAGGAGGGACAGATACGCAGTATTTT. Amino acid sequence: CSADEGGTDTQYF. V gene TRBV20-1 combines with J gene TRBJ2-3, with D maybe TRBD2 (6 bases). The length of the CDR3 is 13 residues. Germline CDR1 is DFQATT and CDR2 is SNEGSKA (reference sequence). V was shortened by 5 bases and J by 3 bases, with 12 bases between the two germline ends.

About this clonotype: This could be a read error, since a much larger clone is one nucleotide away. The chain is built from TRBV20-1 and TRBJ1-6; D gene ambiguous. CDR1 is DFQATT and CDR2 is SNEGSKA in the germline V gene (reference sequence). This CDR3 has 12 amino acids. V was cut by 5 bases and J by 8 bases, with 10 bases left in between. The CDR3 here is CSAAQMDSPLHF. CDR3 coding DNA: TGCAGTGCTGCTCAGATGGATTCACCCCTCCACTTT.

V and J are TRBV29-1 and TRBJ1-1; D might be TRBD1 (6 bases). CDR3 size: 13 residues. Trimming took 3 bases from V and 6 from J, leaving 14 bases between them. Germline lookup yields CDR1 SQVTM and CDR2 ANQGSEA. CDR3 coding DNA: TGCAGCGTTGACGACCTGGACAGAGCTGAAGCTTTCTTT. Translation gives CSVDDLDRAEAFF.

The chain uses TRBV6-5 and TRBJ1-1, with D tentatively TRBD1 (5 bases). Between the trimmed V and J ends, which lost 7 bases and 0 bases, there was a span of 24 bases. Germline CDR1 reads MNHEY; CDR2 reads SVGAGI. This CDR3 is built from 18 residues. The CDR3 DNA sequence: TGTGCCAGCAATCAGGGTAGGCTAGCGGGGGGGATGAACACTGAAGCTTTCTTT. Residues: CASNQGRLAGGMNTEAFF.

V and J are TRBV20-1 and TRBJ2-1, with 7 bases lining up with TRBD2. The CDR3 is 15 amino acids. J gave up 6 bases and V 4 bases, and 12 bases lay outside the gene matches. Germline V gives CDR1 DFQATT, CDR2 SNEGSKA (reference sequence). CDR3 sequence (DNA): TGCAGTGCTAACTTTAATGGGGGAGGGCCCAATGAGCAGTTCTTC. Protein: CSANFNGGGPNEQFF.

This clonotype was counted ten times or more. The gene calls are TRBV4-1 and TRBJ2-3; weak D call: TRBD2 (7 bases). Germline V lookup: CDR1 MGHRA, CDR2 YSYEKL. Between the trimmed V and J ends, which lost 1 base and 5 bases, there was a span of 13 bases. The CDR3 sequence is 15 residues long. CDR3 in DNA: TGCGCCAGCAGCCAAGGGGGGGGGGCAGGAGATACGCAGTATTTT. This encodes CASSQGGGAGDTQYF.

At least ten counts were recorded for this clonotype. The chain has TRBV19 and TRBJ2-3; D remains ambiguous. Germline lookup yields CDR1 LNHDA and CDR2 SQIVND (reference sequence). This CDR3 is built from 15 residues. V shed 1 base and J shed 1 base, with 9 bases lying between them. This CDR3 is CASSIAQPGTDTQYF. The CDR3 coding sequence is TGTGCCAGTAGTATAGCTCAGCCAGGCACAGATACGCAGTATTTT.

The rearrangement joins TRBV7-8 to TRBJ2-7, with D uncertain. Trimming stripped 1 base from V and 0 bases from J, with 10 bases between. CDR3 size: 15 residues. Germline V gives CDR1 SGHVS, CDR2 FQNEAQ. The CDR3 DNA reads TGTGCCAGCAGCTTAGAGGCTGTGTTCTCCTACGAGCAGTACTTC. This gives the protein CASSLEAVFSYEQYF.

This clonotype appeared many times. This chain connects TRBV13 to TRBJ1-2, with D uncertain. There are 13 residues in the CDR3. V shed 5 bases and J shed 5 bases, with 12 bases lying between them. The germline CDR1 and CDR2 sequences are PRHDT and FYEKMQ (reference sequence). Written as DNA, the CDR3 is TGTGCCAGCAGCCCTGCCCGGGGATATGGCTACACCTTC. Amino acid sequence: CASSPARGYGYTF.

The rearrangement links TRBV2 to TRBJ2-7; 8 nucleotides line up with TRBD1. Germline CDR1 reads SNHLY; CDR2 reads FYNNEI. The CDR3 runs to 14 residues. Germline trimming cut 2 bases from V and 6 bases from J; bases unmatched to any gene: 6. In DNA, the CDR3 is TGTGCCAGCAGTGAATGGACAGGGAGACCCGAGCAGTACTTC. Translation: CASSEWTGRPEQYF.

The chain recombines TRBV10-3 with TRBJ1-5, with D perhaps matching TRBD1 (5 bases). V was cut by 8 bases and J by 4 bases, with 18 bases left in between. Germline V lookup: CDR1 ENHRY, CDR2 SYGVKD. CDR3 size: 15 residues. The CDR3, as DNA: TGTGCCATCGGGGGATTGGAGGGGAATAATCAGCCCCAGCATTTT. Protein product: CAIGGLEGNNQPQHF.

This clonotype has at least ten counts. The gene calls are TRBV2 and TRBJ2-7; D ambiguous. Germline values: CDR1 SNHLY, CDR2 FYNNEI. This CDR3 spans 10 amino acids. Trimming stripped 6 bases from V and 0 bases from J, with 0 bases between. CDR3 amino acids: CASSSYEQYF. Here the CDR3 DNA reads TGTGCCAGCAGCTCCTACGAGCAGTACTTC.

The J gene is TRBJ1-1, the V gene TRBV15; D remains ambiguous. V dropped 3 bases and J dropped 4 bases, with 15 bases sitting between them. Germline CDR1 LNHNV, CDR2 YYDKDF (reference sequence). The CDR3 totals 15 residues. The CDR3 is CATSRSWRSLTEAFF. CDR3 sequence (DNA): TGTGCCACCAGCAGGAGCTGGAGGTCGCTCACTGAAGCTTTCTTT.